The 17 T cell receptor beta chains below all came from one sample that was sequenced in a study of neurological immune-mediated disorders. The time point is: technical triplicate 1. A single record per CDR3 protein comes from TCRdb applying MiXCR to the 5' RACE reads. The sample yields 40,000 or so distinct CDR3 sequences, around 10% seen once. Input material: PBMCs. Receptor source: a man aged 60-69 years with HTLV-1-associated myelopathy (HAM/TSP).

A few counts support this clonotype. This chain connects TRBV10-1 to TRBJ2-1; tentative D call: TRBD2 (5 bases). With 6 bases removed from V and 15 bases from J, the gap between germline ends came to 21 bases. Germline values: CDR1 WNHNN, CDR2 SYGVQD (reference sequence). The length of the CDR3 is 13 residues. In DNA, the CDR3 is TGCGCCAGCAGCCTAACTAGACGGCGCGGTGGGTTCTTC. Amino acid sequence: CASSLTRRRGGFF.

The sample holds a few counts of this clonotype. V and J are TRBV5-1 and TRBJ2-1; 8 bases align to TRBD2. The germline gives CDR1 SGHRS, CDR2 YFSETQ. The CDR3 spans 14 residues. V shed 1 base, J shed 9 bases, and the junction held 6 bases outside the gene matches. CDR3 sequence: CASSLQTSVPEQFF. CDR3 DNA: TGCGCCAGCAGCTTGCAGACTAGCGTCCCTGAGCAGTTCTTC.

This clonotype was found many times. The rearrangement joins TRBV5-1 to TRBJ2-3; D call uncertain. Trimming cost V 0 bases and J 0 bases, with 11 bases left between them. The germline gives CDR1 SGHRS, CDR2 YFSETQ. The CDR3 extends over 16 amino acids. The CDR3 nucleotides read TGCGCCAGCAGCTTGGAATTTGCGGCTAGCACAGATACGCAGTATTTT. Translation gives CASSLEFAASTDTQYF.

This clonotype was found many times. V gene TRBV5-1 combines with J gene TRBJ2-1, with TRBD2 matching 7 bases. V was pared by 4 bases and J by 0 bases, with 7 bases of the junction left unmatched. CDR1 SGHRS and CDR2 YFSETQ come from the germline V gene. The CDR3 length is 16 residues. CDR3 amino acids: CASSMGGTSSYNEQFF. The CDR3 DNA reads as TGCGCCAGCAGCATGGGGGGGACGAGCTCCTACAATGAGCAGTTCTTC.

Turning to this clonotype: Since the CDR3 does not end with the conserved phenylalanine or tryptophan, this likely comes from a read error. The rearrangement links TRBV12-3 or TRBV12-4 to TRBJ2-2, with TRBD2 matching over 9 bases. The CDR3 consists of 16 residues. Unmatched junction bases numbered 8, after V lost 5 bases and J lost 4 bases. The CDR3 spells CASSPLAGAITGELFI. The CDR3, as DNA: TGTGCCAGCAGTCCGTTAGCGGGAGCGATCACCGGGGAGCTGTTTATT.

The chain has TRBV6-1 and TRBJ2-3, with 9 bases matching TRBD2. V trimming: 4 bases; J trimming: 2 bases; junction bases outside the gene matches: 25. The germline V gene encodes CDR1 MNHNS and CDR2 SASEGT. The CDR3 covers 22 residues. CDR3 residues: CASSATAREGRFGRGNTDTQYF. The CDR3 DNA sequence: TGTGCCAGCAGTGCAACAGCGCGGGAGGGCCGATTCGGGCGAGGGAACACAGATACGCAGTATTTT.

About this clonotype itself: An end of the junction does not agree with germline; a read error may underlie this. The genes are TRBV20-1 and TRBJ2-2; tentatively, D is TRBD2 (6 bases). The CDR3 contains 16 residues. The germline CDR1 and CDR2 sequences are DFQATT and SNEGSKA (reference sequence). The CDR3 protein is CSAREDYTVNTGELFF. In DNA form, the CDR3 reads TGCAGTGCCAGAGAGGACTATACGGTGAACACCGGGGAGCTGTTTTTT.

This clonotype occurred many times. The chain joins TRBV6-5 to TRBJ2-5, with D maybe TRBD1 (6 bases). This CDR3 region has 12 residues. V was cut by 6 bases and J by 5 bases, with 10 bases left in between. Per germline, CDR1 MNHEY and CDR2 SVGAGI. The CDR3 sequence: CASSDQGETQYF. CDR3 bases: TGTGCCAGCAGCGATCAGGGGGAGACCCAGTACTTC.

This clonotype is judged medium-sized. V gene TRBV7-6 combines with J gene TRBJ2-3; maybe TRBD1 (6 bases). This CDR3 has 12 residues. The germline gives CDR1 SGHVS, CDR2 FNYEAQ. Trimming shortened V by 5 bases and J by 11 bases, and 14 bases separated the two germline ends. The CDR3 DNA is TGTGCCAGCAGCCCACAGGGAAGCAAGCAGTATTTT. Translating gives CASSPQGSKQYF.

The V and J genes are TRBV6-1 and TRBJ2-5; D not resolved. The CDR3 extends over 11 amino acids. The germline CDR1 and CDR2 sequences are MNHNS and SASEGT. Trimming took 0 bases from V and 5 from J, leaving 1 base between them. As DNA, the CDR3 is TGTGCCAGCAGTGAAGCGGAGACCCAGTACTTC. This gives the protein CASSEAETQYF.

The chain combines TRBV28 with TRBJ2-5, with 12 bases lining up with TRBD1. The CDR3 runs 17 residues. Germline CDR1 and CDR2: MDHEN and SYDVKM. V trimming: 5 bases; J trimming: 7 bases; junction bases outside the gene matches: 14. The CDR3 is CASSPPPGQGAQSTQYF. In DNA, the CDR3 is TGTGCCAGCAGTCCACCTCCGGGACAGGGGGCCCAATCGACCCAGTACTTC.

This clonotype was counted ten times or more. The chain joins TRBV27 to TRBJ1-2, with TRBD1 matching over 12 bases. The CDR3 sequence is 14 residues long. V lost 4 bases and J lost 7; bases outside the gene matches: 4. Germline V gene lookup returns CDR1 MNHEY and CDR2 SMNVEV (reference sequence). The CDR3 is CASSYMGQGAGYTF. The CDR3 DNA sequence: TGTGCCAGCAGTTACATGGGACAGGGGGCTGGCTACACCTTC.

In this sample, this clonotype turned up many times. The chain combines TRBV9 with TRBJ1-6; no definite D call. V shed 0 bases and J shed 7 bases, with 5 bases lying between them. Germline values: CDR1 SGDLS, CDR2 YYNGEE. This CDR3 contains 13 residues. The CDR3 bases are TGTGCCAGCAGCGTAGACTACAATTCACCCCTCCACTTT. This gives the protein CASSVDYNSPLHF.

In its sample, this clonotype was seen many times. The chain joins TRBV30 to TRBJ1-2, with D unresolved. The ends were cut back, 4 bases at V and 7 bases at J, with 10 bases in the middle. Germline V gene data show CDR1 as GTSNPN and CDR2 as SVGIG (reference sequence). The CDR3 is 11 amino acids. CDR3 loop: CAWITVGGYTF. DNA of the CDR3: TGTGCCTGGATCACAGTGGGTGGCTACACCTTC. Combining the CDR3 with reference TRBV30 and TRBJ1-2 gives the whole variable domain SQTIHQWPATLVQPVGSPLSLECTVEGTSNPNLYWYRQAAGRGLQLLFYSVGIGQISSEVPQNLSASRPQDRQFILSSKKLLLSDSGFYLCAWITVGGYTFGSGTRLTVV.

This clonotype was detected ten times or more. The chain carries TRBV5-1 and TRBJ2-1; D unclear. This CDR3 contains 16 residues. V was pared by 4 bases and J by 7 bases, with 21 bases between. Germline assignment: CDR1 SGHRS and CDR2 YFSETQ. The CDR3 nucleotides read TGCGCCAGCAGCGTAAGGACCATCCCAAAGCCTAATGAGCAGTTCTTC. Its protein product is CASSVRTIPKPNEQFF.

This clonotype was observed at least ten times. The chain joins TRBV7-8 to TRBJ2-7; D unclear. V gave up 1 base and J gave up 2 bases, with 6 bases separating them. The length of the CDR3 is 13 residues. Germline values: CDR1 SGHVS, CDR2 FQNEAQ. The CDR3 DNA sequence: TGTGCCAGCAGCTTAGAAACAGCCTACGAGCAGTACTTC. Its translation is CASSLETAYEQYF. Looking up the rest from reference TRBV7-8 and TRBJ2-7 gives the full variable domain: GAGVSQSPRYKVAKRGQDVALRCDPISGHVSLFWYQQALGQGPEFLTYFQNEAQLDKSGLPSDRFFAERPEGSVSTLKIQRTQQEDSAVYLCASSLETAYEQYFGPGTRLTVT.

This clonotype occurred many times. CDR3 bases: TGCAGTGCAACGACTAGCGGGAGGACCCAGACTTTC. As protein: CSATTSGRTQTF. The chain is built from TRBV20-1 and TRBJ2-6; 13 bases match TRBD2. Germline loops: CDR1 DFQATT, CDR2 SNEGSKA (reference sequence). The CDR3 runs 12 residues. Losses at the gene ends were 6 bases for V and 18 bases for J; bases not matched to a gene: 8.